This T cell receptor beta chain is drawn from a study of cytomegalovirus exposure and HLA in healthy donors. For this clone: The target antigen is unknown.

V trimming: 5 bases; J trimming: 3 bases; junction bases outside the gene matches: 6. This CDR3 is 14 amino acids long. Germline V gene sequence: CDR1 KGHSH, CDR2 LQKENI. Overall study findings and caveats: According to reports, the classifier identified cytomegalovirus status with high specificity and sensitivity. For TCR beta chains, V- and J-gene trimming was later linked to a missense DCLRE1C variant.

PCR used 60 Vbeta primers and 13 Jbeta primers. Produced via immunoSEQ multiplex PCR; TCRdb's table is partial and in-frame only. The sample table sets out some 160,000 clones. Sequenced material: PBMCs. This sequence originates from a man aged 30 to 39 in good health and CMV-seronegative. This chain connects TRBV18 to TRBJ2-5; 7 bases are a match to TRBD1. CDR3 region: CASSGQALEETQYF. CDR3 DNA sequence: TGTGCCAGCTCAGGACAGGCCCTAGAAGAGACCCAGTACTTC. The full variable domain, completed using reference TRBV18 and TRBJ2-5, is NAGVMQNPRHLVRRRGQEARLRCSPMKGHSHVYWYRQLPEEGLKFMVYLQKENIIDESGMPKERFSAEFPKEGPSILRIQQVVRGDSAAYFCASSGQALEETQYFGPGTRLLVL.